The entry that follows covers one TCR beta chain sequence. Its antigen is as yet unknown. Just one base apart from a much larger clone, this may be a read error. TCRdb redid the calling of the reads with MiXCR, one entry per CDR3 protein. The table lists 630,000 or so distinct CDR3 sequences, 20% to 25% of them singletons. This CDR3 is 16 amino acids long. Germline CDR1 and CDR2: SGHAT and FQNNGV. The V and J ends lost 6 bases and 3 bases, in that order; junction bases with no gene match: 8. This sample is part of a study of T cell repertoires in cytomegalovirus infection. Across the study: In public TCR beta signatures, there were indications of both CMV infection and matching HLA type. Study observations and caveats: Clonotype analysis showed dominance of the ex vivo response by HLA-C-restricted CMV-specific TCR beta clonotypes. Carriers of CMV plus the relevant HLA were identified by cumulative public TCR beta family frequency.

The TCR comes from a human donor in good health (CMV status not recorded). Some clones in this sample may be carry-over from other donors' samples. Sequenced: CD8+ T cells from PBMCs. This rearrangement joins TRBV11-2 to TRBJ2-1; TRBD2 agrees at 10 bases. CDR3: CASRLLAGAGYNEQFF. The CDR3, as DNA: TGTGCCAGCAGACTTCTAGCGGGGGCCGGCTACAATGAGCAGTTCTTC.